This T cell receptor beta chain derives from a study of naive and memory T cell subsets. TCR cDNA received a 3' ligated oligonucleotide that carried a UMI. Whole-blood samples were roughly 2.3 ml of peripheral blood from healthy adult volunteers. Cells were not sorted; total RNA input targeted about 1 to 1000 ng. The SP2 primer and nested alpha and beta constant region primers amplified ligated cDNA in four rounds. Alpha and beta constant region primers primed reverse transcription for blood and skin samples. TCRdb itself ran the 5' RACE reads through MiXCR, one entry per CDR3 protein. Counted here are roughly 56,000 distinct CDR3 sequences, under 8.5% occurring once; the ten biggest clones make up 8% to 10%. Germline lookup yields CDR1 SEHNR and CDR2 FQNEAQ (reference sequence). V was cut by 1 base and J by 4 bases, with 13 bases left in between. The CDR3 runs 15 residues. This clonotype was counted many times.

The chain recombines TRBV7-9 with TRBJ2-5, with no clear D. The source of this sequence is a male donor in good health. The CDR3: CASSLEPADLETQYF. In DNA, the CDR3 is TGTGCCAGCAGCTTAGAACCGGCCGATCTAGAGACCCAGTACTTC. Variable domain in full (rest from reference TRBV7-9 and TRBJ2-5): DTGVSQNPRHKITKRGQNVTFRCDPISEHNRLYWYRQTLGQGPEFLTYFQNEAQLEKSRLLSDRFSAERPKGSFSTLEIQRTEQGDSAMYLCASSLEPADLETQYFGPGTRLLVL.